The entry below describes one T cell receptor (beta chain). The data were taken from a study of blood T cell repertoires in COVID-19. It was during active infection that Seattle patients were enrolled and then longitudinally followed. The V end was cut by 4 bases, the J end by 1 base, with 13 bases between. This CDR3 has 15 residues. Germline CDR1 and CDR2: LGHDT and YNNKEL (reference sequence). Original methodology: Reference gene primer amplification gave nucleated cell count estimates. Only in-frame clones appear in the TCRdb table, and some are missing; sequencing was by immunoSEQ multiplex PCR. The DNA gave D and trimming, while V, J and clone size come from that table. This sample has over 150,000 clones; 83% occur once, and the top ten carry 9.5% to 13%.

The sequencing sample was made of peripheral blood. The chain has TRBV3-1 (or the pseudogene TRBV3-2) and TRBJ1-2, with TRBD1 as a possible D gene (5 bases). The receptor was derived from a woman between 55 and 75 years old with COVID-19, enrolled during active disease. CDR3 sequence (DNA): TGTGCCAGCAGCCCTGCGCCCCAGGGTAACTATGGCTACACCTTC. Its translation: CASSPAPQGNYGYTF.